These T cell receptor beta chains were read from a single sample in a study of early T cells in non-severe SARS-CoV-2 infection. TCRdb analysed the 5' RACE reads with MiXCR anew, one entry per CDR3 protein. The sample includes more than 20,000 distinct CDR3 sequences, around 4% of them seen just once. The sequencing input was whole blood. The receptor source for this set is an adult who was a healthcare worker with PCR-confirmed SARS-CoV-2 infection or an uninfected control (not recorded which). Both conserved end residues are part of each CDR3. The D gene is left open where the match is weak. Some rows have no size entry. The others give once, few or many, or a class for an expanded clone.

TRBJ2-1 | TRBV6-2/TRBV6-3 | NA | many | TGTGCCAGCAGTTACGTGGGGGGCTCCTACAATGAGCAGTTCTTC | CASSYVGGSYNEQFF
TRBJ2-1 | TRBV19 | TRBD2 | few | TGTGCCAGTAGTCTGCGCTTGATTGCGGGAGTGAATGAGCAGTTCTTC | CASSLRLIAGVNEQFF
TRBJ2-1 | TRBV7-9 | NA | many | TGTGCCAGCAGCGGGTTCCACAATGAGCAGTTCTTC | CASSGFHNEQFF
TRBJ2-3 | TRBV13 | NA | few | TGTGCCAGCAGCTTAGACGCAGATACGCAGTATTTT | CASSLDADTQYF
TRBJ2-5 | TRBV28 | TRBD2 | many | TGTGCCAGCAGTGCCCCGCCGGGGGGGGGCGAGGAGACCCAGTACTTC | CASSAPPGGGEETQYF
TRBJ2-1 | TRBV11-2 | NA | NA | TGTGCCAGCAGCCTCACTGGCAATGAGCAGTTCTTC | CASSLTGNEQFF
TRBJ2-3 | TRBV12-3/TRBV12-4 | TRBD2 | few | TGTGCCAGCAGGCCAAATAGAGCATCACTAGCGGAGGCCACAGATACGCAGTATTTT | CASRPNRASLAEATDTQYF
TRBJ2-1 | TRBV29-1 | TRBD1 | few | TGCAGCGTTGGGAGGGGACAGGACTCCTACAATGAGCAGTTCTTC | CSVGRGQDSYNEQFF
TRBJ2-7 | TRBV27 | TRBD1 | few | TGTGCCAGCAGTTTGGACAGGGGGAGCTCCTACGAGCAGTACTTC | CASSLDRGSSYEQYF
TRBJ2-7 | TRBV27 | TRBD2 | many | TGTGCCAGCAACGTAGCGGGAAGGGCCTACGAGCAGTACTTC | CASNVAGRAYEQYF
TRBJ2-1 | TRBV5-6 | TRBD2 | many | TGTGCCAGCAGCCCCGAGGGACTAGCGGGAGTTCATGAGCAGTTCTTC | CASSPEGLAGVHEQFF
TRBJ2-7 | TRBV9 | NA | many | TGTGCCAGCAGCGTAGGAAAGGGGTGGGACTCCTACGAGCAGTACTTC | CASSVGKGWDSYEQYF
TRBJ1-1 | TRBV18 | NA | many | TGTGCCAGCTCACCATCTCTAGGGACTGAAGCTTTCTTT | CASSPSLGTEAFF
TRBJ2-4 | TRBV7-2 | TRBD2 | many | TGTGCCAGCAGCTCAGGTTCTAGCGGGGGCCAGGGCAAAAACATTCAGTACTTC | CASSSGSSGGQGKNIQYF
TRBJ2-3 | TRBV4-1 | NA | many | TGCGCCAGCAGCGATTGGAAATCGGCAGATACGCAGTATTTT | CASSDWKSADTQYF
TRBJ2-1 | TRBV29-1 | NA | many | TGCAGCGTTGGACAGGTCCGTGATGAGCAGTTCTTC | CSVGQVRDEQFF
TRBJ2-5 | TRBV28 | TRBD1 | many | TGTGCCAGCAGTTCTACAGGACAGGGCCTAGAGACCCAGTACTTC | CASSSTGQGLETQYF
TRBJ2-5 | TRBV6-1 | NA | NA | TGTGCCAGCCTTCGACAGCACCAAGAGACCCAGTACTTC | CASLRQHQETQYF
TRBJ1-2 | TRBV20-1 | NA | few | TGCAGTGCAGAGGGCGAGCGAAGAGATGGCTACACCTTC | CSAEGERRDGYTF
TRBJ2-3 | TRBV7-2 | TRBD2 | many | TGTGCCAGCAGCTACGGCGGGGGTGCAGATACGCAGTATTTT | CASSYGGGADTQYF
TRBJ2-3 | TRBV20-1 | TRBD2 | NA | TGCAGTGCTCTCAGACTAGCGGGGGGCCGAGTCGGCACAGATACGCAGTATTTT | CSALRLAGGRVGTDTQYF
TRBJ2-3 | TRBV7-9 | TRBD2 | many | TGTGCCAGCAGCATACCCCGTCGATTGCGGGAGAGCACAGATACGCAGTATTTT | CASSIPRRLRESTDTQYF
TRBJ2-1 | TRBV6-5 | TRBD1 | few | TGTGCCAGCAGTAAAGGGGGGACAGGGGGCCTCAATGAGCAGTTCTTC | CASSKGGTGGLNEQFF
TRBJ2-3 | TRBV7-9 | NA | few | TGTGCCAGCAGCTCAAGGACCACGAACACAGATACGCAGTATTTT | CASSSRTTNTDTQYF
TRBJ2-2 | TRBV27 | TRBD2 | many | TGTGCCAGCAGTTTTGGGACTAGTATAGCCGGGGAGCTGTTTTTT | CASSFGTSIAGELFF
TRBJ2-5 | TRBV20-1 | TRBD2 | NA | TGCAGTGCCCGACTAGCGGGAGGGCCGGGAGAGACCCAGTACTTC | CSARLAGGPGETQYF
TRBJ2-1 | TRBV5-4 | NA | many | TGTGCCAGCAGTCCTAGAAACAATGAGCAGTTCTTC | CASSPRNNEQFF
TRBJ2-5 | TRBV10-3 | TRBD1 | few | TGTGCCATCAGTGACCAGCGACAGGGAGAGACCCAGTACTTC | CAISDQRQGETQYF
TRBJ2-5 | TRBV4-1 | NA | many | TGCGCCAGCAGCCAAGTTCGGCTAGCCGTCCGTTCTGGGGAGACCCAGTACTTC | CASSQVRLAVRSGETQYF
TRBJ1-1 | TRBV27 | TRBD1 | many | TGTGCCAGCAGTTTAGCACAGGGGACTGAAGCTTTCTTT | CASSLAQGTEAFF
TRBJ1-1 | TRBV5-1 | NA | many | TGCGCCAGCAGCTTGGACGGAGGGGGCACTGAAGCTTTCTTT | CASSLDGGGTEAFF
TRBJ1-1 | TRBV29-1 | NA | NA | TGCAGCGGTTCCTTTTGGACTGAAGCTTTCTTT | CSGSFWTEAFF
TRBJ1-1 | TRBV3-1 | NA | NA | TGTGCCAGCAGCCAAAATCCCATGGTGGGACCGAACACTGAAGCTTTCTTT | CASSQNPMVGPNTEAFF
TRBJ2-1 | TRBV18 | NA | many | TGTGCCAGCTCACATCTACTTGTCTATGAGCAGTTCTTC | CASSHLLVYEQFF
TRBJ1-4 | TRBV25-1 | TRBD1 | few | TGTGCCAGCAGAGGACAGGGTAGGATTCTGTTTTTT | CASRGQGRILFF
TRBJ1-6 | TRBV29-1 | NA | few | TGCAGCGTTGAAGATATAAGCTCCTATAATTCACCCCTCCACTTT | CSVEDISSYNSPLHF
TRBJ2-5 | TRBV15 | NA | NA | TGTGCCACCAGCAGAGCACTAGACGAGACCCAGTACTTC | CATSRALDETQYF
TRBJ1-2 | TRBV12-3/TRBV12-4 | NA | many | TGTGCCAGCAGCCCAGGGGACTGGGGCTACACCTTC | CASSPGDWGYTF
TRBJ2-3 | TRBV29-1 | NA | NA | TGCAGCGTTGACGCCCCCACAGATACGCAGTATTTT | CSVDAPTDTQYF
TRBJ1-1 | TRBV7-3 | TRBD1 | many | TGTGCCAGCAGCCCTCGTCAGGGGGCTGAAGCTTTCTTT | CASSPRQGAEAFF
TRBJ2-3 | TRBV5-6 | TRBD2 | many | TGTGCCAGCAGGCGACTAGCCACAGATACGCAGTATTTT | CASRRLATDTQYF
TRBJ2-5 | TRBV28 | NA | NA | TGTGCCAGCACCTTTGGAACACTAGGAGAGGAGACCCAGTACTTC | CASTFGTLGEETQYF
TRBJ2-3 | TRBV9 | NA | many | TGTGCCAGCAGCGTAGGGGCCCCAGGGAGCACAGATACGCAGTATTTT | CASSVGAPGSTDTQYF
TRBJ1-1 | TRBV12-3/TRBV12-4 | NA | few | TGTGCCAGCGTTATTGGGATTGAGGGAGGTACTGAAGCTTTCTTT | CASVIGIEGGTEAFF
TRBJ2-3 | TRBV4-1 | NA | few | TGCGCCAGCAGCCAGAGACCCGACACAGATACGCAGTATTTT | CASSQRPDTDTQYF
TRBJ2-3 | TRBV12-3/TRBV12-4 | TRBD2 | many | TGTGCCAGCAGAAGGACTAGCGGGAGGAATGAGCAGTATTTT | CASRRTSGRNEQYF
TRBJ2-3 | TRBV3-1 | NA | few | TGTGCCAGCAGCCAAGTGGGGAGGACCACAGATACGCAGTATTTT | CASSQVGRTTDTQYF
TRBJ1-2 | TRBV10-3 | NA | many | TGTGCCATCAGTGGAAGGGCAGGGGCGAACTATGGCTACACCTTC | CAISGRAGANYGYTF
TRBJ1-6 | TRBV6-5 | NA | many | TGTGCCAGCAGTTACTTGGCTAATAATTCACCCCTCCACTTT | CASSYLANNSPLHF
TRBJ2-4 | TRBV7-2 | TRBD2 | many | TGTGCCAGCAGCTCCCCAAGAGCTAGCGGGGGGGCCTTAAACATTCAGTACTTC | CASSSPRASGGALNIQYF
TRBJ2-1 | TRBV18 | NA | many | TGTGCCAGCTCCGGAGGATCGGCGGCCTACAATGAGCAGTTCTTC | CASSGGSAAYNEQFF
TRBJ2-7 | TRBV5-5 | NA | medium-sized | TGTGCCAGCAGCTTGCCCACCGTGATGGAATACGAGCAGTACTTC | CASSLPTVMEYEQYF
TRBJ2-2 | TRBV28 | NA | many | TGTGCCAGCAGTACTACAGGGTTCGCCGGGGAGCTGTTTTTT | CASSTTGFAGELFF
TRBJ1-4 | TRBV7-9 | NA | many | TGTGCCAGCAGCCGCGGAAACGGCGAAAAACTGTTTTTT | CASSRGNGEKLFF
TRBJ2-6 | TRBV5-1 | TRBD1 | many | TGCGCCAGCAGCGACGGACAGGCTGGGGCCAACGTCCTGACTTTC | CASSDGQAGANVLTF
TRBJ2-3 | TRBV5-6 | NA | NA | TGTGCCAGCAGCGCGGGCTGGGTTCCCACAGATACGCAGTATTTT | CASSAGWVPTDTQYF
TRBJ1-1 | TRBV29-1 | TRBD1 | many | TGCAGCGTTGAAGTCAGGGGGCATGTCTCTGAAGCTTTCTTT | CSVEVRGHVSEAFF